This TCR beta chain came from a study of blood T cell repertoires in COVID-19. Background on the study: Whether acute or convalescent, the COVID-19 samples came from the United States, Italy and Spain. Sources were T cells, B-cell-depleted T cells, or PBMCs; the material itself was cDNA or gDNA.

Per the study methods: Quantification of nucleated cells was approximated via reference gene primer amplification. Sequencing was performed with immunoSEQ multiplex PCR; in TCRdb, only in-frame clones are kept and a portion is missing. Clone size and V and J calls were adopted from that table, with D and trimming inferred from the DNA. The sample includes more than 40,000 clones, 70% to 90% of them seen just once. This sequence originates from a human donor in a cohort sampled during active COVID-19. The donor label of this sample is uncertain. Source material: peripheral blood.

The CDR3 DNA reads as TGTGCCAGCAGCCTTAGGGGGTTCTCTGGGGCCAACGTCCTGACTTTC. It translates to CASSLRGFSGANVLTF. This rearrangement joins TRBV2 to TRBJ2-6; maybe TRBD1 (6 bases). Deletions cut 6 bases from V and 0 bases from J, with 12 bases between. The CDR3 spans 16 residues. The V gene's germline CDR1 is SNHLY and CDR2 FYNNEI.